These 26 T cell receptor beta chains were sequenced from one sample in a study of cytomegalovirus exposure and HLA in healthy donors. Researchers ran the PCR with 60 Vbeta and 13 Jbeta primers. Only in-frame clones appear in the TCRdb table, and some are missing; sequencing was by immunoSEQ multiplex PCR. Counted here are about 210,000 clones, 60% to 80% occurring once; the ten biggest clones make up less than 2%. The sample consisted of PBMCs. The receptors shown here come from a male donor in good health and CMV-seronegative.

This clone was seen only a few times. The chain employs TRBV2 and TRBJ2-5; 8 positions match TRBD2. V was clipped by 5 bases and J by 5 bases; unmatched bases: 10. The germline V gene encodes CDR1 SNHLY and CDR2 FYNNEI. This CDR3 has 15 residues. This CDR3 reads CASSSDGTSAETQYF. The CDR3 bases are TGTGCCAGCAGTAGCGACGGGACTAGTGCCGAGACCCAGTACTTC. Filled out from reference TRBV2 and TRBJ2-5, the complete variable domain reads EPEVTQTPSHQVTQMGQEVILRCVPISNHLYFYWYRQILGQKVEFLVSFYNNEISEKSEIFDDQFSVERPDGSNFTLKIRSTKLEDSAMYFCASSSDGTSAETQYFGPGTRLLVL.

V usage is TRBV6-5 and J usage is TRBJ1-2; D is perhaps TRBD1 (5 bases). V lost 0 bases to trimming and J lost 4 bases, with 12 bases between them. The germline V gene encodes CDR1 MNHEY and CDR2 SVGAGI. This CDR3 has 15 residues. DNA for the CDR3: TGTGCCAGCAGTTACTCGATTCAGGGCTCCTATGGCTACACCTTC. Its protein is CASSYSIQGSYGYTF.

This chain connects TRBV30 to TRBJ1-6, with D perhaps matching TRBD1 (5 bases). Germline assignment: CDR1 GTSNPN and CDR2 SVGIG (reference sequence). The V and J ends lost 3 bases and 2 bases respectively, with 11 bases between them. The CDR3 loop spans 15 amino acids. The chain's CDR3 is CAWSPKGAYNSPLHF. The DNA of the CDR3 is TGTGCCTGGAGCCCGAAAGGGGCCTATAATTCACCCCTCCACTTT.

In its sample, this clone was seen a few times. The rearrangement joins TRBV4-1 to TRBJ2-3; 9 nucleotides line up with TRBD2. The germline gives CDR1 MGHRA, CDR2 YSYEKL. The CDR3 runs 16 residues. Trimming at V came to 3 bases and at J to 4 bases, leaving 8 bases not matched to a gene. The CDR3, as DNA: TGCGCCAGCAGCCACCGAATAGCGGGAGAAGCAGATACGCAGTATTTT. Translation gives CASSHRIAGEADTQYF.

The V gene is TRBV10-1, the J gene TRBJ2-1, with 10 bases fitting TRBD1. The CDR3 spans 15 residues. The V and J ends lost 3 bases and 4 bases, in that order; junction bases with no gene match: 3. Germline CDR1 WNHNN, CDR2 SYGVQD (reference sequence). The CDR3 DNA sequence: TGCGCCAGCAGTGACCCGGACAGGGGGTACAATGAGCAGTTCTTC. This gives the protein CASSDPDRGYNEQFF.

V gene TRBV29-1 combines with J gene TRBJ2-1, with 9 bases lining up with TRBD2. This CDR3 contains 17 residues. Germline V lookup: CDR1 SQVTM, CDR2 ANQGSEA. The V segment lost 2 bases and the J segment 4 bases; nucleotides outside the gene matches: 12. As DNA, the CDR3 is TGCAGCGTTGAACCCGGGGGACTAGCCGACAATTACAATGAGCAGTTCTTC. This sequence encodes CSVEPGGLADNYNEQFF.

J is TRBJ1-2 and V is TRBV5-1, with D tentatively TRBD1 (6 bases). The germline V and J ends were trimmed by 4 bases and 2 bases, with 15 bases remaining between them. The V gene's germline CDR1 is SGHRS and CDR2 YFSETQ. CDR3 length equals 15 residues. Written as DNA, the CDR3 is TGCGCCAGCAGCGTATTGGACAGTGCCAACTATGGCTACACCTTC. Protein sequence: CASSVLDSANYGYTF.

The sample holds a few counts of this clone. The V gene is TRBV15, the J gene TRBJ1-6; a weak D match, TRBD1 (6 bases). The germline V and J ends were trimmed by 2 bases and 0 bases, with 11 bases remaining between them. This CDR3 has 17 amino acids. Per the germline V gene, CDR1 is LNHNV and CDR2 is YYDKDF (reference sequence). DNA for the CDR3: TGTGCCACCAGCAGAAGACAGGTCAGCTCCTATAATTCACCCCTCCACTTT. Protein product: CATSRRQVSSYNSPLHF. Using reference TRBV15 and TRBJ1-6 for the parts outside the CDR3, the full variable domain is DAMVIQNPRYQVTQFGKPVTLSCSQTLNHNVMYWYQQKSSQAPKLLFHYYDKDFNNEADTPDNFQSRRPNTSFCFLDIRSPGLGDTAMYLCATSRRQVSSYNSPLHFGNGTRLTVT.

The chain is built from TRBV20-1 and TRBJ2-5, with D possibly being TRBD1 (6 bases). The CDR3 spans 11 residues. From germline, CDR1 is DFQATT and CDR2 SNEGSKA (reference sequence). The CDR3 spells CGGPDQETQYF. The CDR3 DNA reads TGCGGGGGCCCAGACCAAGAGACCCAGTACTTC.

The chain uses TRBV7-2 and TRBJ1-1; possibly TRBD1 for D (5 bases). Germline lookup yields CDR1 SGHTA and CDR2 FQGNSA. The CDR3 contains 14 residues. V was pared by 5 bases and J by 4 bases, with 14 bases between. CDR3 amino acids: CASSTATASTEAFF. CDR3 coding DNA: TGTGCCAGCAGCACGGCGACAGCGAGCACTGAAGCTTTCTTT.

In DNA, the CDR3 is TGTGCCAGCTCACCAGGGCATCCCCAGCCCCAGCATTTT. It translates to CASSPGHPQPQHF. This sequence joins TRBV18 and TRBJ1-5; D gene uncertain. V lost 2 bases and J lost 7, with 9 bases in between. Germline loops: CDR1 KGHSH, CDR2 LQKENI. The CDR3 has 13 residues.

The rearrangement links TRBV7-9 to TRBJ1-1; the D is unclear. This CDR3 has 15 amino acids. Deletions cut 5 bases from V and 7 bases from J, with 20 bases between. CDR1 SEHNR and CDR2 FQNEAQ come from the germline V gene (reference sequence). CDR3 nucleotide sequence: TGTGCCAGCAGCCAACATGCCGGAGGAGAGGATGAAGCTTTCTTT. Amino acids: CASSQHAGGEDEAFF.

The chain has TRBV7-2 and TRBJ1-2, with D unresolved. V lost 2 bases, J lost 3 bases, and 10 bases lay in between. This CDR3 comprises 14 residues. Germline CDR1 SGHTA, CDR2 FQGNSA. The CDR3 here is CASSLSSLYYGYTF. Here the CDR3 DNA reads TGTGCCAGCAGCTTAAGCTCGTTGTACTATGGCTACACCTTC.

V and J are TRBV5-1 and TRBJ1-3; 7 positions agree with TRBD1. CDR1 and CDR2 (germline): SGHRS, YFSETQ. V shed 3 bases and J 4 bases; nucleotides not matched to a gene: 4. The CDR3 consists of 14 residues. CDR3 amino acids: CASSSGTDGNTIYF. Here the CDR3 DNA reads TGCGCCAGCAGCTCCGGGACAGACGGAAACACCATATATTTT.

This clone was counted many times. This chain joins TRBV27 and TRBJ1-2; D is ambiguous. Germline V CDR1 and CDR2: MNHEY, SMNVEV (reference sequence). CDR3 length equals 14 residues. V shed 3 bases and J shed 4 bases, with 12 bases lying between them. The CDR3 region is CASSFVIRTYGYTF. DNA of the CDR3: TGTGCCAGCAGTTTTGTGATTAGAACCTATGGCTACACCTTC.

Regarding this clone: Other DNA sequences in this sample translate to the same CDR3. This chain links TRBV5-1 with TRBJ1-5; 7 bases map to TRBD1. V was pared by 4 bases and J by 1 base, with 5 bases of the junction left unmatched. Germline V gene data show CDR1 as SGHRS and CDR2 as YFSETQ. The CDR3 spans 15 residues. CDR3 DNA sequence: TGCGCCAGCAGCCTGGAGGGGGCAAGCAATCAGCCCCAGCATTTT. Residues: CASSLEGASNQPQHF.

The V and J genes are TRBV4-1 and TRBJ2-7; maybe TRBD1 (5 bases). The V and J ends lost 2 bases and 5 bases respectively, with 13 bases between them. The V gene's germline CDR1 is MGHRA and CDR2 YSYEKL. The CDR3 is 14 residues long. The CDR3 spells CASSQKLTGDEQYF. CDR3 bases: TGCGCCAGCAGCCAAAAACTCACAGGAGACGAGCAGTACTTC.

The sample holds a few counts of this clone. This chain uses TRBV7-2 with TRBJ2-5, with D maybe TRBD1 (5 bases). The CDR3 runs 14 residues. From germline, CDR1 is SGHTA and CDR2 FQGNSA. With 2 bases removed from V and 7 bases from J, the gap between germline ends came to 14 bases. CDR3 DNA sequence: TGTGCCAGCAGCTTAAGAAATGGGGCTGGGACCCAGTACTTC. Translating gives CASSLRNGAGTQYF.

The V call is TRBV21-1, the J call TRBJ1-1. TRBV21-1 is recorded as a pseudogene. This CDR3 has 12 amino acids. The CDR3 bases are TGTGCCAGCAGCAAACGGGGTGGTGAAGCTTTCTTT. Amino acid sequence: CASSKRGGEAFF.

This clone showed up just a few times. The chain joins TRBV5-1 to TRBJ1-3; possible D gene TRBD1, 6 bases. The germline CDR1 and CDR2 sequences are SGHRS and YFSETQ. The CDR3 consists of 16 residues. Deletions cut 3 bases from V and 0 bases from J, with 13 bases between. The CDR3 bases are TGCGCCAGCAGCTCCGACAGGAGCAACTCTGGAAACACCATATATTTT. Amino acids: CASSSDRSNSGNTIYF.

The V gene is TRBV5-4, the J gene TRBJ2-1; D is possibly TRBD2 (5 bases). The germline V gene has CDR1 SGHNT and CDR2 YYREEE (reference sequence). V shed 9 bases and J shed 2 bases, with 21 bases lying between them. CDR3 length: 16 residues. CDR3 bases: TGTGCCACCTCCTCCGAGGCTGGGAGAACCTACAATGAGCAGTTCTTC. This sequence encodes CATSSEAGRTYNEQFF.

The chain uses TRBV6-5 and TRBJ2-6; D remains unclear. Germline V gene data show CDR1 as MNHEY and CDR2 as SVGAGI. V was trimmed by 7 bases and J by 0 bases, leaving 4 bases between them. The CDR3 is 13 residues long. CDR3 in amino acids: CASTSSGANVLTF. The CDR3 nucleotides are TGTGCCAGCACTTCCTCTGGGGCCAACGTCCTGACTTTC.

This chain links TRBV30 with TRBJ2-5; D is unresolved. With 5 bases removed from V and 5 bases from J, the gap between germline ends came to 9 bases. Germline CDR1 GTSNPN, CDR2 SVGIG (reference sequence). The CDR3 spans 11 residues. CDR3 sequence (DNA): TGTGCCTGGGCCCGCAGGGAGACCCAGTACTTC. This encodes CAWARRETQYF.

This chain connects TRBV29-1 to TRBJ2-1, with 10 bases matching TRBD2. Trimming cost V 0 bases and J 0 bases; bases outside gene matches: 8. Looked up from germline, CDR1 is SQVTM and CDR2 is ANQGSEA. The CDR3 sequence is 18 residues long. For the CDR3, the DNA is TGCAGCGTTGAAGATTTAACTAGCGGGGAAAGCTCCTACAATGAGCAGTTCTTC. Translation: CSVEDLTSGESSYNEQFF.

A few counts support this clone. This chain links TRBV21-1 with TRBJ1-6; no DNA check was done on the table's D call, TRBD1. TRBV21-1 is a pseudogene segment. CDR3 length equals 16 residues. The CDR3, as DNA: TGTGCCAGCAGCCCCACCGTAGGACAGTATAATTCACCCCTCCACTTT. Protein sequence: CASSPTVGQYNSPLHF.

This chain joins TRBV27 and TRBJ2-7, with a weak D call TRBD2 (6 bases). Per the germline V gene, CDR1 is MNHEY and CDR2 is SMNVEV (reference sequence). CDR3 length: 13 residues. Trimming removed 5 bases from V and 4 bases from J, with 12 bases in between. In DNA form, the CDR3 reads TGTGCCAGCAGTCGCGGGATTCCTTACGAGCAGTACTTC. This translates into CASSRGIPYEQYF.